This TCR beta chain was retrieved from a study of shared clonotypes between healthy human individuals. Using immunoSEQ multiplex PCR, the repertoire was profiled, and TCRdb retains in-frame clones only, with some absent. The table has 1 million to 1.3 million clones, about 84% seen once. The ends lost 4 bases at V and 3 bases at J; junction bases unmatched: 4. Germline V CDR1 and CDR2: SGHVS, FNYEAQ. CDR3 length equals 15 residues. The chain is built from TRBV7-6 and TRBJ1-3; 9 bases agree with TRBD1. This clonotype was sampled from a man aged 18 to 35 in good health. Some clones in this sample may be carry-over from other donors' samples. Input material: memory CD4+ T cells from PBMCs. Documented subset: CD45RA-negative fraction. The CDR3 is CASSSYRGLGNTIYF. CDR3 DNA sequence: TGTGCCAGCAGCTCATACAGGGGGCTTGGAAACACCATATATTTT.